This T cell receptor beta chain is drawn from a study of blood T cell repertoires in COVID-19. Profiling relied on immunoSEQ multiplex PCR, and the TCRdb table lists in-frame clones only, not all of them. This table holds under 150,000 clones, 80% to 90% found once. CDR1 is SGHTS, CDR2 YDEGEE, per germline. Trimming cost V 4 bases and J 0 bases; bases outside gene matches: 8. This CDR3 comprises 16 residues. This clonotype originated in a human donor in a cohort sampled during active COVID-19. The sample consisted of peripheral blood. The chain couples TRBV5-8 to TRBJ1-2, with 8 bases matching TRBD1. Written as DNA, the CDR3 is TGTGCCAGCAGCCTGCCGGCAGGGGGCTCTAACTATGGCTACACCTTC. Its protein is CASSLPAGGSNYGYTF.